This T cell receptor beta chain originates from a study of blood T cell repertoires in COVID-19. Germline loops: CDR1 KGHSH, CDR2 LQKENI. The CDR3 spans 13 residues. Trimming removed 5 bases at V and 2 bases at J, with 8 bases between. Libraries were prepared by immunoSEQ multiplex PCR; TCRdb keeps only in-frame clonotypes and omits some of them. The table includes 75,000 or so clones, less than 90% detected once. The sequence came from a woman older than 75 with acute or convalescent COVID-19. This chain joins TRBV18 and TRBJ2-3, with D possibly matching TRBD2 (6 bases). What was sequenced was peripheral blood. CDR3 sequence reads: CASSAGHTDTQYF. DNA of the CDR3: TGTGCCAGCTCAGCGGGGCACACAGATACGCAGTATTTT.